This T cell receptor (beta chain) was documented in a study of blood T cell repertoires in COVID-19. Only in-frame clones appear in the TCRdb table, and some are missing; sequencing was by immunoSEQ multiplex PCR. The repertoire holds fewer than 350,000 clones, with approximately 90% as singletons. From germline, CDR1 is MNHEY and CDR2 SMNVEV (reference sequence). The CDR3 covers 14 residues. Trimming took off 5 bases at V and 6 bases at J, with 13 bases between the two ends. This TCR derives from a woman in her twenties or thirties with COVID-19, enrolled during active disease. Sequenced: peripheral blood. This rearrangement joins TRBV27 to TRBJ1-4, with D unclear. The CDR3 DNA reads TGTGCCAGCAGTCCCCGGGGAACCCATGAAAAACTGTTTTTT. The encoded protein is CASSPRGTHEKLFF.